These T cell receptor beta chains were read from a single sample in a study of blood T cell repertoires in COVID-19. Some clones are missing from TCRdb's copy, which holds only in-frame ones; the method was immunoSEQ multiplex PCR. This sample carries around 78,000 clones, roughly 80% of them seen once, and the ten largest clones take about 10%. Specimen: peripheral blood. The receptors come from a human donor in a cohort sampled during active COVID-19. Each CDR3 is given with its conserved first and last residue. D genes are given only for firm matches. Clone size is given for some rows only: seen once, a few or many times, or a class if the clone is expanded.

clone size,J gene,V gene,D gene,CDR3 DNA,CDR3 protein
.,TRBJ2-7,TRBV4-3,TRBD1,TGCGCCAGCAGCCAAGACCCCTGGCAGGGGGCCAACGAGCAGTACTTC,CASSQDPWQGANEQYF
.,TRBJ1-3,TRBV5-1,.,TGCGCCAGCAGCTTGTTGACAGGAAGCTCTGGAAACACCATATATTTT,CASSLLTGSSGNTIYF
once,TRBJ2-7,TRBV7-2,TRBD1,TGTGCCAGCAGCCCGAGACAGGGGACCTACGAGCAGTACTTC,CASSPRQGTYEQYF
.,TRBJ2-1,TRBV19,TRBD2,TGTGCCAGTAGTCGAAGCGGGGGGGCGTACAATGAGCAGTTCTTC,CASSRSGGAYNEQFF
.,TRBJ2-7,TRBV23-1,TRBD1,TGCGCCAGCAGTCAATCGGACAGGTTGGCCTACGAGCAGTACTTC,CASSQSDRLAYEQYF
.,TRBJ1-2,TRBV12-3/TRBV12-4,TRBD1,TGTGCCAGCAGTTTTGAAGGGGGCCTTGGCTACACCTTC,CASSFEGGLGYTF
.,TRBJ2-6,TRBV29-1,.,TGCAGCGTTGAGACGGGGGCTGGGGCCAACGTCCTGACTTTC,CSVETGAGANVLTF
.,TRBJ1-1,TRBV2,.,TGTGCCAGCATCAGGTCGATTCTGAACACTGAAGCTTTCTTT,CASIRSILNTEAFF
once,TRBJ2-7,TRBV7-2,.,TGTGCCAGCTCGAAGGGGGTACTCCTCTACGAGCAGTACTTC,CASSKGVLLYEQYF
few,TRBJ2-2,TRBV30,.,TGTGCCTGGAGTCAACCTGACAGGCGAACCGGGGAGCTGTTTTTT,CAWSQPDRRTGELFF
.,TRBJ2-1,TRBV7-2,TRBD2,TGTGCCAGCAGCTCAGTTCCCCACGGGACTATCGGAAAGTTCTTC,CASSSVPHGTIGKFF
.,TRBJ2-3,TRBV10-1,TRBD2,TGCGCCAGCAGTGAGTTTACTAGCGGCCCCACAGATACGCAGTATTTT,CASSEFTSGPTDTQYF
.,TRBJ2-5,TRBV9,TRBD2,TGTGCCAGCAGCGCCGGGACTAGCGGATACCAAGAGACCCAGTACTTC,CASSAGTSGYQETQYF
.,TRBJ1-2,TRBV6-5,TRBD1,TGTGCGGGACGGGACAGGGAACTCTATGGCTACACCTTC,CAGRDRELYGYTF
.,TRBJ2-1,TRBV5-1,TRBD1,TGCGCCAGCAGCTTAGGGACAGGGGGCATGGATGAGCAGTTCTTC,CASSLGTGGMDEQFF
.,TRBJ1-1,TRBV11-3,.,TGTGCCAGCAGCTTCCGCTCGTCGGGGGGAGAAGCTTTCTTT,CASSFRSSGGEAFF
.,TRBJ2-5,TRBV5-1,TRBD1,TGCGCCAGCATGGGACAGGGCGTCAGCGAGACCCAGTACTTC,CASMGQGVSETQYF